Listed here are 7 T cell receptor beta chains from one sample, sequenced in a study of blood T cell repertoires in COVID-19. The data were produced by immunoSEQ multiplex PCR, yet TCRdb's version contains in-frame clones alone and is incomplete. Of fewer than 250,000 clones in the sample, around 87% are singletons; the top ten hold 20% to 25%. The sample comprised PBMCs or T cells enriched from blood (not recorded which). The receptors shown here come from a woman between 40 and 50 years old in a cohort exposed to, infected with or recovered from COVID-19 (not recorded which).

This chain uses TRBV5-4 with TRBJ2-7, with 8 bases lining up with TRBD1. V trimming: 4 bases; J trimming: 0 bases; junction bases outside the gene matches: 6. The CDR3 consists of 15 residues. Germline V gene lookup returns CDR1 SGHNT and CDR2 YYREEE (reference sequence). CDR3 DNA: TGTGCCAGCAGCCCGTCCACAGGGGGCTCCTACGAGCAGTACTTC. Its protein product is CASSPSTGGSYEQYF.

The chain uses TRBV19 and TRBJ1-4; 9 positions agree with TRBD1. CDR3 length: 19 residues. Per germline, CDR1 LNHDA and CDR2 SQIVND (reference sequence). V lost 4 bases and J lost 6; bases outside the gene matches: 18. The CDR3 here is CASSRGENFRDREDEKLFF. DNA of the CDR3: TGTGCCAGTAGTAGGGGAGAAAATTTCCGGGACAGGGAAGATGAAAAACTGTTTTTT.

V is TRBV28 and J is TRBJ1-4; D not certain. Trimming shortened V by 7 bases and J by 6 bases, and 18 bases separated the two germline ends. The CDR3 runs to 15 residues. Germline V gene data show CDR1 as MDHEN and CDR2 as SYDVKM. CDR3 loop: CASNRHPSSHEKLFF. CDR3 nucleotides: TGTGCCAGCAACAGACATCCGTCTTCCCATGAAAAACTGTTTTTT. Together with reference TRBV28 and TRBJ1-4, the CDR3 gives the full variable domain: DVKVTQSSRYLVKRTGEKVFLECVQDMDHENMFWYRQDPGLGLRLIYFSYDVKMKEKGDIPEGYSVSREKKERFSLILESASTNQTSMYLCASNRHPSSHEKLFFGSGTQLSVL.

As concerns this clone: Other DNA sequences in the sample encode the same CDR3. The chain has TRBV18 and TRBJ1-1; D is possibly TRBD1 (6 bases). The CDR3 is made up of 13 amino acids. Per germline, CDR1 KGHSH and CDR2 LQKENI. V lost 3 bases, J lost 1 base, and 6 bases lay in between. The chain's CDR3 is CASSPTGNTEAFF. Here the CDR3 DNA reads TGTGCCAGCTCACCGACAGGGAACACTGAAGCTTTCTTT.

DNA for the CDR3: TGTGCCAGCAGCCAAGAGACAGTTTTCTCTGGAAACACCATATATTTT. It specifies CASSQETVFSGNTIYF. The chain joins TRBV14 to TRBJ1-3; weak D call: TRBD1 (5 bases). Germline V CDR1 and CDR2: SGHDN, FVKESK. This CDR3 spans 16 amino acids. Trimming shortened V by 0 bases and J by 0 bases, and 9 bases separated the two germline ends.

This clone was detected ten times or more. This rearrangement joins TRBV10-2 to TRBJ1-6; D is undetermined. This CDR3 contains 14 residues. Germline loops: CDR1 WSHSY, CDR2 SAAADI. The ends were cut back, 3 bases at V and 7 bases at J, with 10 bases in the middle. The CDR3 sequence is CASSDPGYNSPLHF. The CDR3 region has the DNA TGCGCCAGCAGTGATCCGGGGTACAATTCACCCCTCCACTTT.

This chain connects TRBV7-6 to TRBJ2-1, with no clear D. Trimming took off 3 bases at V and 1 base at J, with 10 bases between the two ends. This CDR3 comprises 15 residues. Germline CDR1 SGHVS, CDR2 FNYEAQ. CDR3 amino acids: CASSLAASSYNEQFF. CDR3 DNA: TGTGCCAGCAGCTTGGCTGCCTCGTCCTACAATGAGCAGTTCTTC.